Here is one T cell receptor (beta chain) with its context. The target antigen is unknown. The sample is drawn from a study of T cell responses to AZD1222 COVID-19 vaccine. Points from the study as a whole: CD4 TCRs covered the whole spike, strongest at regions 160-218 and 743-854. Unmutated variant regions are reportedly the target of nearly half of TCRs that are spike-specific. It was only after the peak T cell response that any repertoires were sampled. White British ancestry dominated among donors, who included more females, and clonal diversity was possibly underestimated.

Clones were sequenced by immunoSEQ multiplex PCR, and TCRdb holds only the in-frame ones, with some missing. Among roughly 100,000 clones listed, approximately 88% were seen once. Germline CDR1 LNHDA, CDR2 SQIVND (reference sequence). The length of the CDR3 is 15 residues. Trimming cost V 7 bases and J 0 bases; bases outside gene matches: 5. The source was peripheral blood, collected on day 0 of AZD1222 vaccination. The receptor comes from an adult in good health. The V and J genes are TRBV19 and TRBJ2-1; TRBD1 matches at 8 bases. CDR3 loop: CASIQTGGSYNEQFF. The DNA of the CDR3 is TGTGCCAGTATCCAAACAGGGGGCTCCTACAATGAGCAGTTCTTC.